This section outlines one T cell receptor beta chain sequence together with its context. Antigen specificity is unknown. Every donor provided around 9.3 milliliters of peripheral blood. This sample was taken from a study of blood T cells in healthy people across ages. Across the study: T cells yielded about one barcoded beta molecule per two cells through template switching. Findings and limits, study-wide: PBMC samples, being unsorted, prevented any conclusive comparison of naive and antigen-experienced cells.

The V end was cut by 5 bases, the J end by 6 bases, with 14 bases between. The CDR3 spans 14 residues. Together with a sample-barcoded 5' primer, a J-beta primer mix was included in a second PCR lasting about 7 to 11 cycles. TCRdb reprocessed the 5' RACE reads via MiXCR and lists one record per CDR3 protein. The table shows about 800,000 distinct CDR3 sequences, with nearly 60% occurring only once. The sequence was collected from a man under 40 in good health. The sample taken for sequencing was blood. The chain carries TRBV12-3 or TRBV12-4 and TRBJ2-1, with D perhaps TRBD1 or TRBD2 (6 bases each). The CDR3 region has the DNA TGTGCCAGCAGTAGGAATCGGGGGCCCAATGAGCAGTTCTTC. It yields the protein CASSRNRGPNEQFF.